These 14 T cell receptor beta chains came from one sample sequenced in a study of blood T cell repertoires in COVID-19. Sequenced by immunoSEQ multiplex PCR; TCRdb stores in-frame clones only, minus some. The repertoire holds about 200,000 clones, with around four fifths as singletons. The sequencing sample was made of peripheral blood. The source of these receptors is a man aged 60-69 years with COVID-19, enrolled during active disease.

The chain couples TRBV6-5 to TRBJ1-4; 7 nucleotides align to TRBD1. The V segment lost 2 bases and the J segment 7 bases; nucleotides outside the gene matches: 7. CDR1 and CDR2 (germline): MNHEY, SVGAGI. CDR3 length: 15 amino acids. The CDR3 loop reads CASSYDVGTVEKLFF. Here the CDR3 DNA reads TGTGCCAGCAGTTACGACGTTGGGACAGTTGAAAAACTGTTTTTT.

This chain links TRBV6-5 with TRBJ1-5; D uncertain. V lost 0 bases to trimming and J lost 2 bases, with 8 bases between them. The CDR3 is 15 residues long. Germline V gene sequence: CDR1 MNHEY, CDR2 SVGAGI. The CDR3 DNA is TGTGCCAGCAGTTACTCGTCGCAGGGCAATCAGCCCCAGCATTTT. Protein sequence: CASSYSSQGNQPQHF.

As to this clone: Other DNA sequences of this sample code for an identical CDR3. The chain employs TRBV4-2 and TRBJ1-5; TRBD1 is a possible D gene (5 bases). Looked up from germline, CDR1 is LGHNA and CDR2 is YNFKEQ. This CDR3 is built from 16 residues. V lost 0 bases and J lost 0, with 9 bases in between. The CDR3 spells CASSQEGGNSNQPQHF. CDR3 nucleotides: TGTGCCAGCAGCCAAGAGGGGGGGAATAGCAATCAGCCCCAGCATTTT.

The chain carries TRBV19 and TRBJ2-7; TRBD2 agrees at 7 bases. This CDR3 has 14 amino acids. The germline gives CDR1 LNHDA, CDR2 SQIVND (reference sequence). V trimming: 7 bases; J trimming: 7 bases; junction bases outside the gene matches: 13. CDR3 region: CASTGGRDIGEQYF. In DNA, the CDR3 is TGTGCCAGTACTGGCGGGAGAGACATCGGGGAGCAGTACTTC.

The DNA of the CDR3 is TGTGCCTGGAGTGTACGGGATCGAGGGGGCTACACCTTC. Protein sequence: CAWSVRDRGGYTF. The gene calls are TRBV30 and TRBJ1-2, with D uncertain. From germline, CDR1 is GTSNPN and CDR2 SVGIG (reference sequence). This CDR3 spans 13 amino acids. V dropped 0 bases and J dropped 8 bases, with 13 bases sitting between them.

This chain connects TRBV28 to TRBJ2-1, with 13 bases aligning to TRBD2. This CDR3 spans 15 amino acids. Germline V gene lookup returns CDR1 MDHEN and CDR2 SYDVKM. V shed 1 base, J shed 7 bases, and the junction held 1 base outside the gene matches. CDR3: CASSLSLAGGNEQFF. The CDR3 region has the DNA TGTGCCAGCAGTTTATCACTAGCGGGAGGGAATGAGCAGTTCTTC.

This chain links TRBV2 with TRBJ2-1; 7 bases line up with TRBD2. Trimming at V came to 2 bases and at J to 3 bases, leaving 7 bases not matched to a gene. This CDR3 comprises 16 residues. The germline gives CDR1 SNHLY, CDR2 FYNNEI. The CDR3 DNA is TGTGCCAGCAGTGAATATGAGACTAGCCGCTACAATGAGCAGTTCTTC. Protein: CASSEYETSRYNEQFF.

The V call is TRBV9, the J call TRBJ2-7; a possible D gene is TRBD1 (6 bases). The germline gives CDR1 SGDLS, CDR2 YYNGEE. Trimming removed 0 bases at V and 6 bases at J, with 13 bases between. The length of the CDR3 is 14 residues. The CDR3 sequence is CASSVEQGSREQYF. CDR3 nucleotide sequence: TGTGCCAGCAGCGTAGAACAGGGATCTCGCGAGCAGTACTTC.

This clone has only one observation. This chain uses TRBV30 with TRBJ2-2, with TRBD1 identical over 9 bases. Germline loops: CDR1 GTSNPN, CDR2 SVGIG (reference sequence). J lost 5 bases, V lost 6 bases, and 7 bases had no gene match. The CDR3 extends over 14 amino acids. This chain's CDR3 is CACKTGGRTGELFF. CDR3 nucleotides: TGTGCCTGTAAGACAGGGGGTCGGACCGGGGAGCTGTTTTTT.

V gene TRBV30 combines with J gene TRBJ1-5; no firm D call. The CDR3 extends over 13 amino acids. Trimming left V 2 bases short and J 0 bases short, with 5 bases between. Germline V lookup: CDR1 GTSNPN, CDR2 SVGIG (reference sequence). CDR3 nucleotide sequence: TGTGCCTGGAGTAGCAATAGCAATCAGCCCCAGCATTTT. It translates to CAWSSNSNQPQHF.

The J gene is TRBJ1-1, the V gene TRBV7-9; tentative D call: TRBD1 (5 bases). Germline V gene sequence: CDR1 SEHNR, CDR2 FQNEAQ (reference sequence). The V end lost 0 bases, the J end lost 4 bases, and 12 bases lay between the germline ends. CDR3 length equals 15 residues. The CDR3, as DNA: TGTGCCAGCAGCTTAGCAATAGCGGGGCTCACTGAAGCTTTCTTT. Translating it yields CASSLAIAGLTEAFF.

The chain has TRBV27 and TRBJ2-5; a possible D gene is TRBD2 (5 bases). Germline CDR1 MNHEY, CDR2 SMNVEV (reference sequence). The V and J ends lost 0 bases and 2 bases respectively, with 10 bases between them. There are 15 residues in the CDR3. The CDR3 DNA reads as TGTGCCAGCAGTTTATCGAGGGCTAGGCAAGAGACCCAGTACTTC. Its protein product is CASSLSRARQETQYF.

V is TRBV7-8 and J is TRBJ2-7; TRBD1 matches 7 bases. V shed 1 base, J shed 12 bases, and the junction held 15 bases outside the gene matches. The CDR3 is 15 amino acids. Germline V lookup: CDR1 SGHVS, CDR2 FQNEAQ. CDR3 bases: TGTGCCAGCAGCTTAGGGTGGGACAGCCTTACTTCGCCGTACTTC. Protein product: CASSLGWDSLTSPYF.

The chain combines TRBV16 with TRBJ1-5; 10 positions match TRBD1. The germline gives CDR1 KGHSY, CDR2 FQNENV. The CDR3 consists of 17 residues. V shed 5 bases and J 4 bases; nucleotides not matched to a gene: 11. Written as DNA, the CDR3 is TGTGCCAGCAGCTCAACTCGGGGACAGGGGATAAATCAGCCCCAGCATTTT. It translates to CASSSTRGQGINQPQHF. Complete variable domain (other parts from reference TRBV16 and TRBJ1-5): GEEVAQTPKHLVRGEGQKAKLYCAPIKGHSYVFWYQQVLKNEFKFLISFQNENVFDETGMPKERFSAKCLPNSPCSLEIQATKLEDSAVYFCASSSTRGQGINQPQHFGDGTRLSIL.